This TCR beta chain appears in the sequencing data of a study of early T cells in non-severe SARS-CoV-2 infection. On the study more broadly: From unsorted whole blood, bulk RNA was sequenced, and the chains remained unpaired.

There are a few counts of this clonotype. Its antigen is unidentified. The CDR3 is 17 amino acids. Germline V gives CDR1 MNHEY, CDR2 SVGAGI. V shed 6 bases and J shed 4 bases, with 21 bases lying between them. Unique molecular identifier tags were affixed to discrete cDNA molecules. A single record per CDR3 protein comes from TCRdb applying MiXCR to the 5' RACE reads. The sample has some 96,000 distinct CDR3 sequences, approximately 11% seen once. Findings and limits, study-wide: The matching step, a VDJdb search, favored anti-spike CD8 responses and missed private and CD4 specificities.

Source: whole blood, taken at baseline. The chain links TRBV6-5 to TRBJ2-2; D perhaps matches TRBD2 (6 bases). The sequence came from an adult who was a healthcare worker with PCR-confirmed SARS-CoV-2 infection or an uninfected control (not recorded which). CDR3: CASSLLSFRGGTGELFF. The CDR3, as DNA: TGTGCCAGCAGCCTACTAAGCTTCCGGGGAGGCACCGGGGAGCTGTTTTTT.